This record covers a single T cell receptor (beta chain). Its matching antigen is unknown. TCRdb re-called the 5' RACE reads with MiXCR, one entry per CDR3 protein. The sample lists just over 250,000 distinct CDR3 sequences; about 5% were seen once. This entry comes from a study of T cells after yellow fever vaccination. Overall study results and limits: The secondary response was weaker, and its peak arrived faster, on day 5 versus 15. Researchers cautioned that FACS-sorted repertoires could harbor abundant clonotypes contaminating from the bulk population.

The CDR3 runs 12 residues. The germline V gene encodes CDR1 SQVTM and CDR2 ANQGSEA. V lost 7 bases and J lost 2, with 6 bases in between. The receptor comes from a man aged 18 to 30 who received the YFV17D yellow fever vaccine. The chain is built from TRBV29-1 and TRBJ2-6, with D unclear. Sequences were derived from CD4+ T cells sorted from PBMCs, sampled on the day of the yellow fever booster vaccination. The CDR3 loop reads CSAITGANVLTF. CDR3 coding DNA: TGCAGCGCGATTACTGGGGCCAACGTCCTGACTTTC.